This T cell receptor (beta chain) emerged from a study of T cells in localized non-small cell lung cancer. Study-level results: Adjacent lung tissue had a median 57 of the top 100 clones found in the tumor. Longer overall survival associated with higher blood T cell density; shorter survival with higher adjacent-lung clonality.

About this clone itself: Its matching antigen is unknown.

Germline V gives CDR1 SQVTM, CDR2 ANQGSEA. The V gene lost 4 bases and the J gene lost 1 base, with 11 bases spanning the gap. CDR3 length: 14 amino acids. Generated by immunoSEQ multiplex PCR, the TCRdb table keeps only in-frame clones and is missing some. Of about 26,000 clones in the sample, about 84% were seen once. The receptor was derived from a man aged 35-69 years with stage III squamous cell lung carcinoma. This chain links TRBV29-1 with TRBJ1-3; no definite D call. Sequencing used peripheral blood, obtained before any cancer treatment. The CDR3 DNA reads TGCAGCGTTGGTGGAGCCCCTTCTGGAAACACCATATATTTT. Protein: CSVGGAPSGNTIYF.